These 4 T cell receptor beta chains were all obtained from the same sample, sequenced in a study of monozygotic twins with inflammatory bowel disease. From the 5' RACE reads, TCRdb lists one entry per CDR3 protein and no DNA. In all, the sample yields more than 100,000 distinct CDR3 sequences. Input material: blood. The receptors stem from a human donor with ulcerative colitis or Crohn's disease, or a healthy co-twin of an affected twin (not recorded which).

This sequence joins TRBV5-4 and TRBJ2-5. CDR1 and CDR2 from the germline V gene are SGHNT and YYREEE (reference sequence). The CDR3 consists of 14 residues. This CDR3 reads CASSLDREGETQYF.

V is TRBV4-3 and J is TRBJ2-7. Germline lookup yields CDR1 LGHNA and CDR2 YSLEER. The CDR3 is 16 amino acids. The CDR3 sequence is CASSQRKAQPTYEQYF.

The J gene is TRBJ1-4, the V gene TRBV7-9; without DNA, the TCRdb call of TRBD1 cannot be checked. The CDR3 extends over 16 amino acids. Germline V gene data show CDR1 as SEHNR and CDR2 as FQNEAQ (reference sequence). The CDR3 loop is CASSLPEEGGGEKLFF.

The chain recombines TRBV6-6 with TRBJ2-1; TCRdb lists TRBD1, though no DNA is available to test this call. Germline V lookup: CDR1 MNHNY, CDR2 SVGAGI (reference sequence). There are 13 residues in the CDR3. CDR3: CASSYGGDNEQFF.